This note documents a single TCR beta chain sequence. With a much larger clone just one base away, this may be a read error. TCRdb reprocessed the reads via MiXCR and lists one record per CDR3 protein. Of almost 300,000 distinct CDR3 sequences in the sample, around 9.1% were seen once. This specimen belongs to a study of T cell repertoires in cytomegalovirus infection. Study-level background: From public TCR beta signatures came an indication of both CMV infection and matching HLA type.

The length of the CDR3 is 13 residues. Trimming stripped 1 base from V and 8 bases from J, with 11 bases between. Germline CDR1 SGHDN, CDR2 FVKESK. The source material was PBMCs. This sequence was found in a human donor in good health (CMV status not recorded). Some clones in this sample may be carry-over from other donors' samples. The chain links TRBV14 to TRBJ1-1, with D unresolved. The CDR3 coding sequence is TGTGCCAGCAGCCAAGGTTGTGATAGGGAAGCTTTCTTT. This codes for CASSQGCDREAFF.